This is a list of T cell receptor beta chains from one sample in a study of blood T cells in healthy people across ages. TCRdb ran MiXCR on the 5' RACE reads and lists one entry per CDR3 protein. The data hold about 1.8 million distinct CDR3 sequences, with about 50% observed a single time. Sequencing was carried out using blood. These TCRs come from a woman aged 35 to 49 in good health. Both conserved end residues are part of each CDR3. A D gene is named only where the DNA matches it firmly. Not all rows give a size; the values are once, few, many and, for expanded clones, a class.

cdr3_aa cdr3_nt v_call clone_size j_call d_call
CASSLPRVGNTEAFF TGTGCCAGCAGTCTCCCCAGGGTTGGGAACACTGAAGCTTTCTTT TRBV28 - TRBJ1-1 -
CASSYGLAGGPSTDTQYF TGCGCCAGCAGCTACGGACTAGCGGGGGGTCCGTCCACAGATACGCAGTATTTT TRBV5-1 - TRBJ2-3 TRBD2
CASSLGDMTNEKLFF TGCGCCAGCAGCTTAGGGGATATGACTAATGAAAAACTGTTTTTT TRBV5-1 - TRBJ1-4 -
CASSFWRGYGYTF TGTGCCAGCAGTTTTTGGAGGGGCTATGGCTACACCTTC TRBV28 - TRBJ1-2 -
CASRPGELDEKLFF TGTGCCAGCAGGCCAGGGGAATTAGATGAAAAACTGTTTTTT TRBV5-5 - TRBJ1-4 -
CASGYGNRGETQYF TGTGCCAGCGGGTACGGGAACCGGGGGGAGACCCAGTACTTC TRBV27 few TRBJ2-5 -
CSVESPKKPGTDTQYF TGCAGCGTTGAATCGCCGAAGAAACCAGGAACGGATACGCAGTATTTT TRBV29-1 - TRBJ2-3 -
CASGPGQGTDTQYF TGTGCTAGTGGCCCAGGGCAGGGCACAGATACGCAGTATTTT TRBV12-5 few TRBJ2-3 -
CATAGETILEQFF TGTGCCACCGCAGGGGAGACCATCCTCGAGCAGTTCTTC TRBV28 - TRBJ2-1 -
CSAQQGQLSSYEQYF TGCAGTGCCCAGCAGGGACAGTTAAGCTCCTACGAGCAGTACTTC TRBV20-1 - TRBJ2-7 TRBD1
CASSWDSRYEQYF TGTGCCAGCAGTTGGGACAGCAGATACGAGCAGTACTTC TRBV6-6 few TRBJ2-7 TRBD1
CSVGGGYEQFF TGCAGCGTTGGTGGGGGCTATGAGCAGTTCTTC TRBV29-1 - TRBJ2-1 -
CASSDDRGVKETQYF TGTGCCAGCAGCGACGACAGGGGGGTAAAAGAGACCCAGTACTTC TRBV7-9 - TRBJ2-5 TRBD1
CASSYLIIQETQYF TGTGCCAGCAGTTACCTTATAATCCAAGAGACCCAGTACTTC TRBV6-6 - TRBJ2-5 -
CASSRTGHPVTELAFF TGTGCCAGCAGCCGAACGGGACATCCAGTAACCGAATTAGCTTTCTTT TRBV11-2 once TRBJ1-1 -
CASSLTGNGATEAFF TGCGCCAGCAGCTTAACAGGGAACGGGGCCACTGAAGCTTTCTTT TRBV5-1 - TRBJ1-1 -
CASSLVSGGSQETQYF TGTGCCAGCAGCTTAGTGTCCGGGGGGTCCCAAGAGACCCAGTACTTC TRBV7-2 - TRBJ2-5 TRBD2
CASSLVGDPWQPQHF TGCGCCAGCAGCTTGGTTGGGGATCCTTGGCAGCCCCAGCATTTT TRBV5-1 - TRBJ1-5 -
CASSLAEKSTDTQYF TGTGCCAGCAGCTTAGCAGAGAAGAGCACAGATACGCAGTATTTT TRBV7-8 - TRBJ2-3 -
CSARRGPRNEQYF TGCAGTGCTCGAAGGGGGCCTCGGAATGAGCAGTACTTC TRBV20-1 once TRBJ2-7 TRBD1
CSAAGQSNGYTF TGCAGTGCAGCGGGACAGTCCAATGGCTACACCTTC TRBV20-1 - TRBJ1-2 TRBD1
CASSRGQGIAKNIQYF TGCGCCAGCAGCAGAGGACAGGGTATAGCCAAAAACATTCAGTACTTC TRBV5-1 - TRBJ2-4 TRBD1
CASSTDRTEQYF TGTGCCAGCAGCACAGACAGGACTGAGCAGTACTTC TRBV7-8 once TRBJ2-7 -
CASSLSPAHTF TGTGCCAGCAGCTTATCCCCCGCTCACACCTTC TRBV7-2 few TRBJ1-2 -
CASSPIVTDTQYF TGTGCCAGCTCACCTATTGTCACAGATACGCAGTATTTT TRBV18 few TRBJ2-3 -
CASSLGSGGQPQHF TGTGCCAGCAGCTTAGGGTCGGGGGGCCAGCCCCAGCATTTT TRBV7-2 many TRBJ1-5 -
CASSQGLAGGYYNEQFF TGTGCCAGCAGCCAGGGTTTAGCGGGGGGGTATTACAATGAGCAGTTCTTC TRBV4-2 few TRBJ2-1 TRBD2
CSVEGPGDEQFF TGCAGCGTTGAAGGTCCGGGGGATGAGCAGTTCTTC TRBV29-1 - TRBJ2-1 -
CSARVPKTSGGTDTQYF TGCAGTGCTAGAGTCCCTAAAACTAGCGGGGGTACAGATACGCAGTATTTT TRBV20-1 few TRBJ2-3 TRBD2
CSARDRGGASWDTQYF TGCAGTGCTAGAGATAGAGGGGGCGCCTCTTGGGATACGCAGTATTTT TRBV20-1 - TRBJ2-3 TRBD1
CASSQDSRGRGYTF TGCGCCAGCAGCCAAGACTCTAGAGGGAGAGGCTACACCTTC TRBV4-3 - TRBJ1-2 -
CASSLGLAGGRQYF TGTGCCAGCAGCTTGGGACTAGCGGGGGGTCGTCAGTACTTC TRBV7-2 - TRBJ2-5 TRBD2
CASLPSAGEETQYF TGTGCCAGCTTACCAAGCGCAGGGGAAGAGACCCAGTACTTC TRBV18 - TRBJ2-5 -
CSARDNWGGQPQPF TGCAGTGCTAGAGATAATTGGGGAGGACAGCCCCAGCCTTTT TRBV20-1 - TRBJ1-5 -
CSALTGPTSTDTQYF TGCAGTGCTTTAACAGGTCCCACTAGCACAGATACGCAGTATTTT TRBV20-1 few TRBJ2-3 -
CASSFFSGQGSKNIQYF TGTGCCAGCAGTTTTTTCTCGGGACAGGGGTCCAAAAACATTCAGTACTTC TRBV12-3/TRBV12-4 few TRBJ2-4 TRBD1
CASSLRTSGGATSTDTQYF TGCGCCAGCAGCTTAAGAACTAGCGGGGGGGCCACTAGCACAGATACGCAGTATTTT TRBV5-1 - TRBJ2-3 TRBD2
CASSQERVTNYGHTF TGTGCCAGCAGCCAAGAGAGAGTAACTAACTATGGCCACACCTTC TRBV14 - TRBJ1-2 -
CASSPTGLRQYF TGTGCCAGCAGCCCGACAGGCCTCCGGCAGTACTTC TRBV28 - TRBJ2-7 -
CASSRSRPEGEAQYF TGTGCCAGCTCGAGATCCAGGCCAGAGGGGGAGGCCCAGTACTTC TRBV18 once TRBJ2-5 -
CSVLAGYEQYF TGCAGCGTACTAGCGGGCTACGAGCAGTACTTC TRBV29-1 few TRBJ2-7 TRBD2
CAIAGTGTPNEQFF TGTGCCATAGCCGGGACAGGGACACCCAATGAGCAGTTCTTC TRBV28 - TRBJ2-1 TRBD1
CARLRQESSYEQYF TGTGCCAGATTACGCCAGGAAAGCTCCTACGAGCAGTACTTC TRBV6-8 - TRBJ2-7 -
CASSQGVRREQYF TGCGCCAGCAGCCAAGGAGTTAGGCGCGAGCAGTACTTC TRBV4-1 - TRBJ2-7 -
CSARGRSGQPQHF TGCAGTGCTAGAGGCCGCTCGGGCCAGCCCCAGCATTTT TRBV20-1 - TRBJ1-5 -
CSARSPASGGTQYF TGCAGTGCTAGAAGCCCTGCTAGCGGGGGGACCCAGTACTTC TRBV20-1 - TRBJ2-5 TRBD2
CASSLAGSLVNEKLFF TGTGCCAGCAGCTTAGCTGGAAGTCTAGTAAATGAAAAACTGTTTTTT TRBV7-6 - TRBJ1-4 -
CASKRLGPQAGANVLTF TGTGCCAGCAAGAGGCTCGGTCCCCAAGCCGGGGCCAACGTCCTGACTTTC TRBV2 few TRBJ2-6 -
CASSLTQVYGYTF TGTGCCAGCAGCTTAACACAGGTTTATGGCTACACCTTC TRBV7-2 few TRBJ1-2 -
CASSLPGPYLEAKNIQYF TGTGCCAGTAGTCTACCGGGCCCCTACCTAGAGGCCAAAAACATTCAGTACTTC TRBV19 - TRBJ2-4 -
CASSYNPGRGLHYGYTF TGTGCCAGCAGTTACAACCCCGGCAGGGGGCTTCACTATGGCTACACCTTC TRBV6-5 - TRBJ1-2 TRBD1
CASSWGRRDEQFF TGTGCCAGCAGCTGGGGACGACGGGATGAGCAGTTCTTC TRBV7-9 few TRBJ2-1 -
CASIPTTGGRATNEKLFF TGTGCCAGCATCCCTACTACAGGGGGCCGAGCAACTAATGAAAAACTGTTTTTT TRBV6-1 - TRBJ1-4 TRBD1
CASSFLDSRGETQYF TGTGCCAGCAGTTTTCTGGACTCCAGGGGGGAGACCCAGTACTTC TRBV12-3/TRBV12-4 - TRBJ2-5 TRBD1
CSASRGLRACYEQYF TGCAGTGCTAGTCGCGGTCTACGGGCCTGCTACGAGCAGTACTTC TRBV20-1 - TRBJ2-7 -
CASTRTGSYNEQFF TGTGCCAGCACCCGGACAGGCTCCTACAATGAGCAGTTCTTC TRBV6-5 - TRBJ2-1 TRBD1
CASSLRQRGAYNEQFF TGTGCCAGCAGCTTACGGCAGCGGGGAGCCTACAATGAGCAGTTCTTC TRBV7-2 - TRBJ2-1 TRBD2
CASSSWTSPETQYF TGTGCCAGCAGTTCCTGGACTAGCCCAGAGACCCAGTACTTC TRBV6-5 - TRBJ2-5 TRBD2
CASRGMGDQDYGYTF TGTGCCAGCAGGGGAATGGGAGATCAGGACTATGGCTACACCTTC TRBV7-9 - TRBJ1-2 -